The 12 T cell receptor beta chains below were found in one sample sequenced in a study of T cells in Graves' hyperthyroidism and ophthalmopathy. The CDR3 regions of TCR beta were amplified from RNA transcripts. Carried out on the TCR CDR3, a first-round RT-PCR used the HTBI primer set. In TCRdb, the multiplex PCR reads were re-called with MiXCR into one record per CDR3 protein. The top ten clones hold about 8.3% of a sample with roughly 570,000 distinct CDR3 sequences, 46% of them seen once. Material for sequencing was peripheral blood or thyroid tissue (not recorded which). These receptors came from a woman in her late teens or twenties with Graves' hyperthyroidism.

This sequence joins TRBV29-1 and TRBJ1-5; TRBD1 is a possible D gene (5 bases). This CDR3 spans 13 amino acids. The germline V gene has CDR1 SQVTM and CDR2 ANQGSEA. Trimming pared 7 bases from V and 4 bases from J, leaving 14 bases between. CDR3 residues: CSGRGRGNQPQHF. CDR3 DNA: TGCAGCGGCCGGGGCCGGGGAAATCAGCCCCAGCATTTT.

The rearrangement links TRBV2 to TRBJ1-2; D is possibly TRBD1 (6 bases). Germline loops: CDR1 SNHLY, CDR2 FYNNEI. The ends were cut back, 5 bases at V and 8 bases at J, with 12 bases in the middle. The length of the CDR3 is 12 residues. CDR3 sequence reads: CASSQQGDGYTF. DNA for the CDR3: TGTGCCAGCAGTCAACAGGGTGACGGCTACACCTTC.

The gene calls are TRBV4-1 and TRBJ1-3; D is perhaps TRBD1 (5 bases). The CDR3 extends over 18 amino acids. Germline V gene data show CDR1 as MGHRA and CDR2 as YSYEKL. V was shortened by 1 base and J by 0 bases, with 16 bases between the two germline ends. Here the CDR3 DNA reads TGCGCCAGCAGCCAAGCGAGGGGTGGAGGGAGCTCTGGAAACACCATATATTTT. It codes for CASSQARGGGSSGNTIYF.

On this clonotype itself: Germline is not matched at one junction end, which may reflect a read error. The chain recombines TRBV10-3 with TRBJ1-1, with a possible D match to TRBD1 (6 bases). This CDR3 spans 14 amino acids. CDR1 is ENHRY, CDR2 SYGVKD, per germline. The CDR3 is CASSYSHTGTEAFF. The CDR3 region has the DNA TGTGCCAGCAGTTACTCGCATACAGGGACTGAAGCTTTCTTT.

This clonotype was picked up a small number of times. The V call is TRBV6-5, the J call TRBJ2-2; TRBD2 is a possible D gene (6 bases). V was trimmed by 6 bases and J by 7 bases, leaving 15 bases between them. Per germline, CDR1 MNHEY and CDR2 SVGAGI. The CDR3 totals 14 residues. The CDR3 nucleotides are TGTGCCAGCAGGCAGCGGGCCGGGAACGGGGAGCTGTTTTTT. Its translation: CASRQRAGNGELFF.

The chain has TRBV29-1 and TRBJ2-5; D may match TRBD1 or TRBD2 (6 bases each). Germline V gives CDR1 SQVTM, CDR2 ANQGSEA. V was cut by 7 bases and J by 5 bases, with 14 bases left in between. The CDR3 spans 12 residues. DNA of the CDR3: TGCAGCGGCAGGGGAGGTGGGGAGACCCAGTACTTC. Amino acid sequence: CSGRGGGETQYF.

CDR3 bases: TGCAGCCCTAGTCAGGGATACCGAGGCAATCAGCCCCAGCATTTT. This gives the protein CSPSQGYRGNQPQHF. The V gene is TRBV29-1, the J gene TRBJ1-5, with D perhaps matching TRBD1 (5 bases). The CDR3 length is 15 residues. The V and J ends lost 8 bases and 2 bases respectively, with 19 bases between them. The germline V gene encodes CDR1 SQVTM and CDR2 ANQGSEA.

In this sample, this clonotype turned up a few times. The V and J genes are TRBV6-5 and TRBJ2-5, with 10 bases aligning to TRBD2. This CDR3 region has 17 residues. Germline CDR1 MNHEY, CDR2 SVGAGI. The J segment lost 4 bases and the V segment lost 0 bases, leaving 8 bases of the junction unmatched. This chain's CDR3 is CASSYSLAGVGGETQYF. The CDR3 nucleotides read TGTGCCAGCAGTTACTCTCTAGCGGGAGTCGGTGGAGAGACCCAGTACTTC.

J is TRBJ1-3 and V is TRBV2; TRBD1 agrees at 7 bases. J lost 8 bases, V lost 8 bases, and 18 bases had no gene match. The germline V gene encodes CDR1 SNHLY and CDR2 FYNNEI. The CDR3 sequence is 16 residues long. Written as DNA, the CDR3 is TGTGCCAGCCGCTCCGGGACAGCGGGGTATGGCTACACCATATATTTT. This sequence encodes CASRSGTAGYGYTIYF.

The genes are TRBV10-3 and TRBJ1-1, with a possible D match to TRBD1 (5 bases). The CDR3 is made up of 13 amino acids. Per the germline V gene, CDR1 is ENHRY and CDR2 is SYGVKD. Trimming cost V 9 bases and J 2 bases, with 13 bases left between them. The CDR3 reads CAICDSKNTEAFF. CDR3 DNA: TGTGCCATATGCGACAGTAAAAACACTGAAGCTTTCTTT.

This clonotype was seen a few times. This chain joins TRBV12-3 or TRBV12-4 and TRBJ1-5; 9 bases align to TRBD1. This CDR3 spans 15 amino acids. The V gene end was trimmed by 5 bases and the J gene end by 6 bases; junction bases not matched to a gene: 8. The CDR3 protein is CASSLTGGSGQPQHF. CDR3 DNA sequence: TGTGCCAGCAGTCTCACAGGGGGCTCCGGTCAGCCCCAGCATTTT.

The gene calls are TRBV4-2 and TRBJ2-5; no clear D gene. Trimming took 4 bases from V and 4 from J, leaving 10 bases between them. This CDR3 comprises 13 residues. CDR1 and CDR2 from the germline V gene are LGHNA and YNFKEQ. This CDR3 reads CASSLLRLETQYF. DNA of the CDR3: TGTGCCAGCAGCCTACTTAGGTTAGAGACCCAGTACTTC.